One sample yielded the 15 T cell receptor beta chains listed below, sequenced in a study of blood T cell repertoires in COVID-19. Generated by immunoSEQ multiplex PCR, the TCRdb table keeps only in-frame clones and is missing some. Here the sample spans nearly 100,000 clones, approximately 84% being singletons. The sample was peripheral blood. Receptors originate from a woman aged 60-75 years with acute or convalescent COVID-19.

This clone was seen only a few times. The genes are TRBV27 and TRBJ2-7; TRBD2 matches 9 bases. The CDR3 is made up of 16 amino acids. V was clipped by 5 bases and J by 1 base; unmatched bases: 9. Germline-derived CDR1 and CDR2 are MNHEY and SMNVEV (reference sequence). The CDR3 region is CASSLTPSGGSYEQYF. CDR3 nucleotides: TGTGCCAGCAGTCTGACCCCCAGCGGGGGGTCCTACGAGCAGTACTTC.

This chain links TRBV7-2 with TRBJ1-5, with 8 bases that match TRBD1. V was pared by 2 bases and J by 6 bases, with 9 bases of the junction left unmatched. Germline V CDR1 and CDR2: SGHTA, FQGNSA. This CDR3 region has 16 residues. The CDR3 nucleotides read TGTGCCAGCAGCTTATTTTCAGGACAGGGACGTCAGCCCCAGCATTTT. Residues: CASSLFSGQGRQPQHF.

The rearrangement uses TRBV5-5 and TRBJ1-3; 8 nucleotides agree with TRBD1. CDR1 and CDR2 (germline): SGHKS, YYEKEE (reference sequence). The V gene end was trimmed by 0 bases and the J gene end by 2 bases; junction bases not matched to a gene: 1. The CDR3 is made up of 15 amino acids. CDR3 residues: CASSLDRGAGNTIYF. CDR3 coding DNA: TGTGCCAGCAGCTTGGACAGGGGGGCTGGAAACACCATATATTTT.

CDR3 bases: TGTGCCAGTTCGGGACTCAGAGGGGAGACCCAGTACTTC. Its protein product is CASSGLRGETQYF. The chain recombines TRBV2 with TRBJ2-5; possibly TRBD2 for D (6 bases). V was cut by 9 bases and J by 5 bases, with 16 bases left in between. The CDR3 has 13 amino acids. CDR1 and CDR2 (germline): SNHLY, FYNNEI.

V is TRBV4-1 and J is TRBJ2-1; TRBD1 might be the D (5 bases). The CDR3 has 16 residues. The V end lost 2 bases, the J end lost 2 bases, and 13 bases lay between the germline ends. From germline, CDR1 is MGHRA and CDR2 YSYEKL. This CDR3 is CASSQLDRVPYNEQFF. For the CDR3, the DNA is TGCGCCAGCAGCCAACTTGACAGAGTACCCTACAATGAGCAGTTCTTC.

The chain uses TRBV19 and TRBJ2-1, with 11 bases that match TRBD2. The CDR3 is made up of 14 amino acids. J was trimmed by 14 bases and V by 3 bases; bases with no gene match: 9. CDR1 and CDR2 (germline): LNHDA, SQIVND (reference sequence). CDR3 bases: TGTGCCAGTAGTATTGGGCTAGCGGGGGGCCAGGAGTTCTTC. Translation: CASSIGLAGGQEFF.

This chain uses TRBV19 with TRBJ2-1; 7 bases are shared with TRBD2. This CDR3 has 17 residues. The germline V gene encodes CDR1 LNHDA and CDR2 SQIVND (reference sequence). The trim removed 6 bases at V and 4 bases at J, leaving 15 bases unmatched. The CDR3 sequence is CASRTRLGGTEYNEQFF. The CDR3 bases are TGTGCCAGTAGGACACGGCTCGGGGGGACTGAATACAATGAGCAGTTCTTC.

The chain recombines TRBV6-2 or TRBV6-3 with TRBJ1-1, with D possibly being TRBD1 (5 bases). This CDR3 is 14 amino acids long. Between the trimmed V and J ends, which lost 3 bases and 0 bases, there was a span of 8 bases. Germline CDR1 reads MNHEY; CDR2 reads SVGEGT. Here the CDR3 reads CASSYVDMNTEAFF. The CDR3, as DNA: TGTGCCAGCAGTTATGTGGACATGAACACTGAAGCTTTCTTT.

This sequence joins TRBV28 and TRBJ1-2; 8 bases match TRBD1. There are 14 residues in the CDR3. Looked up from germline, CDR1 is MDHEN and CDR2 is SYDVKM. V was pared by 5 bases and J by 4 bases, with 6 bases of the junction left unmatched. For the CDR3, the DNA is TGTGCCAGCAGTCCGATACAGGGGGGCTATGGCTACACCTTC. This sequence encodes CASSPIQGGYGYTF.

The chain recombines TRBV28 with TRBJ1-4; maybe TRBD1 (5 bases). This CDR3 has 14 amino acids. V gave up 2 bases and J gave up 8 bases, with 12 bases separating them. CDR1 MDHEN and CDR2 SYDVKM come from the germline V gene. DNA of the CDR3: TGTGCCAGCAGTTTAACGGGGGTTGGGGAAAAACTGTTTTTT. Amino acid sequence: CASSLTGVGEKLFF.

The chain has TRBV29-1 and TRBJ2-6; 9 bases are a match to TRBD1. There are 16 residues in the CDR3. V gave up 2 bases and J gave up 2 bases; unmatched junction bases: 4. Germline assignment: CDR1 SQVTM and CDR2 ANQGSEA. CDR3: CSVELWTGAGANVLTF. CDR3 nucleotides: TGCAGCGTTGAATTGTGGACAGGGGCTGGGGCCAACGTCCTGACTTTC.

This clone occurred a few times. V usage is TRBV30 and J usage is TRBJ1-1; D is ambiguous. V gave up 7 bases and J gave up 5 bases, with 11 bases separating them. The CDR3 covers 11 residues. The germline CDR1 and CDR2 sequences are GTSNPN and SVGIG (reference sequence). CDR3 amino acids: CASRFGTEAFF. The CDR3 coding sequence is TGTGCCTCCAGGTTTGGGACTGAAGCTTTCTTT.

The genes are TRBV4-1 and TRBJ1-6; 7 bases align to TRBD1. The CDR3 is made up of 15 amino acids. With 4 bases clipped from V and 9 bases from J, the junction kept 9 bases outside the gene matches. CDR1 is MGHRA and CDR2 is YSYEKL in the germline V gene. This CDR3 reads CASSLLQGTASPLHF. The CDR3 DNA follows: TGCGCCAGCAGCCTCCTACAGGGGACCGCTTCACCCCTCCACTTT.

This chain joins TRBV5-1 and TRBJ2-7; TRBD1 agrees at 10 bases. J was trimmed by 3 bases and V by 3 bases; bases with no gene match: 6. This CDR3 spans 15 amino acids. CDR1 is SGHRS and CDR2 is YFSETQ in the germline V gene. For the CDR3, the DNA is TGCGCCAGCAGCTCCGGGACAGGGGAACGCTACGAGCAGTACTTC. This encodes CASSSGTGERYEQYF.

This CDR3 is CASSRTGVNEKLFF. CDR3 DNA sequence: TGTGCCAGCAGCCGGACAGGGGTTAATGAAAAACTGTTTTTT. The rearrangement uses TRBV25-1 and TRBJ1-4; 9 nucleotides line up with TRBD1. Germline CDR1 and CDR2: MGHDK and SYGVNS. The CDR3 length is 14 residues. Germline trimming cut 6 bases from V and 4 bases from J; bases unmatched to any gene: 3.